These 30 T cell receptor beta chains share one sample of origin, sequenced in a study of blood T cell repertoires in COVID-19. The repertoire was sequenced with immunoSEQ multiplex PCR; TCRdb's copy has only in-frame clones and lacks some. The data hold around 200,000 clones, with about 85% observed a single time. Sequenced input: PBMCs or T cells enriched from blood (not recorded which). The origin of the receptors is a man in his forties who had recovered from COVID-19.

The V call is TRBV20-1, the J call TRBJ2-7, with D tentatively TRBD1 (6 bases). The CDR3 contains 14 residues. Trimming took off 3 bases at V and 0 bases at J, with 12 bases between the two ends. Germline V gene sequence: CDR1 DFQATT, CDR2 SNEGSKA (reference sequence). The CDR3: CSASNRAISYEQYF. For the CDR3, the DNA is TGCAGTGCTAGTAACAGGGCGATCTCCTACGAGCAGTACTTC.

This chain connects TRBV30 to TRBJ1-2; the D gene is possibly TRBD1 (6 bases). CDR3 size: 14 residues. Germline V gene sequence: CDR1 GTSNPN, CDR2 SVGIG (reference sequence). Between the trimmed V and J ends, which lost 1 base and 3 bases, there was a span of 12 bases. CDR3 sequence reads: CAWSGGGVYYGYTF. DNA for the CDR3: TGTGCCTGGAGTGGGGGGGGCGTTTACTATGGCTACACCTTC.

V and J are TRBV29-1 and TRBJ1-2; D ambiguous. V was shortened by 6 bases and J by 14 bases, with 16 bases between the two germline ends. Germline CDR1 reads SQVTM; CDR2 reads ANQGSEA. The CDR3 consists of 10 residues. CDR3 bases: TGCAGCGTCTTCCACCCGTCCAGGACCTTC. Residues: CSVFHPSRTF.

The chain couples TRBV6-2 or TRBV6-3 to TRBJ2-7, with D possibly being TRBD2 (5 bases). CDR3 size: 13 residues. Germline CDR1 is MNHEY and CDR2 is SVGEGT. Trimming stripped 5 bases from V and 2 bases from J, with 10 bases between. CDR3 nucleotides: TGTGCCAGCAGTGCCGGGAACCCCTACGAGCAGTACTTC. Translated: CASSAGNPYEQYF.

The chain employs TRBV10-3 and TRBJ1-1, with unresolved D. The CDR3 loop spans 14 amino acids. Germline CDR1 reads ENHRY; CDR2 reads SYGVKD. Trimming cost V 2 bases and J 4 bases, with 11 bases left between them. In nucleotides, the CDR3 is TGTGCCATCAGTGAGCCCGGGTCGGGCACTGAAGCTTTCTTT. Amino acids: CAISEPGSGTEAFF.

V usage is TRBV19 and J usage is TRBJ1-2; D gene ambiguous. The CDR3 extends over 13 amino acids. Trimming shortened V by 6 bases and J by 7 bases, and 15 bases separated the two germline ends. Germline V gene lookup returns CDR1 LNHDA and CDR2 SQIVND (reference sequence). CDR3 sequence (DNA): TGTGCCAGTAGACTAGACTCTTTGGGTGGCTACACCTTC. Amino acid sequence: CASRLDSLGGYTF.

The chain combines TRBV11-3 with TRBJ1-5, with unresolved D. V lost 5 bases and J lost 1, with 9 bases in between. Germline CDR1 is SGHNT and CDR2 is YENEEA. The CDR3 is 14 residues long. Written as DNA, the CDR3 is TGTGCCAGCAGCGGCGGTGGGAGCAATCAGCCCCAGCATTTT. Translating it yields CASSGGGSNQPQHF.

The chain combines TRBV5-1 with TRBJ2-2; 10 positions agree with TRBD2. CDR3 size: 18 residues. The germline V gene encodes CDR1 SGHRS and CDR2 YFSETQ. Trimming took 0 bases from V and 0 from J; bases not matched to a gene: 5. CDR3 sequence (DNA): TGCGCCAGCAGCTTGGCTAGCGGGAGACGTACGAACACCGGGGAGCTGTTTTTT. This sequence encodes CASSLASGRRTNTGELFF.

This chain links TRBV25-1 with TRBJ2-7; tentatively, D is TRBD2 (6 bases). This CDR3 is built from 15 residues. Germline V gene data show CDR1 as MGHDK and CDR2 as SYGVNS. The V end lost 6 bases, the J end lost 2 bases, and 17 bases lay between the germline ends. CDR3 loop: CASSTRTEGTYEQYF. The CDR3 DNA reads TGTGCCAGCAGCACTCGGACGGAGGGAACCTACGAGCAGTACTTC.

The chain uses TRBV3-1 (or the pseudogene TRBV3-2) and TRBJ2-2; weak D call: TRBD1 (6 bases). V was trimmed by 1 base and J by 7 bases, leaving 13 bases between them. The CDR3 runs 15 residues. The germline V gene has CDR1 LGHDT and CDR2 YNNKEL (reference sequence). Here the CDR3 DNA reads TGTGCCAGCAGCCAAGTCAGGGGCGTGGTCGGGGAGCTGTTTTTT. Translating gives CASSQVRGVVGELFF.

The chain employs TRBV12-5 and TRBJ2-7; D remains unclear. CDR3 length: 11 residues. Germline loops: CDR1 LGHNT, CDR2 FRNRAP. Trimming shortened V by 3 bases and J by 6 bases, and 6 bases separated the two germline ends. This chain's CDR3 is CASGFGPEQYF. Written as DNA, the CDR3 is TGTGCTAGTGGTTTCGGTCCCGAGCAGTACTTC.

This clone has a single count. The chain couples TRBV6-2 or TRBV6-3 to TRBJ2-1, with TRBD2 identical over 7 bases. After removal of 2 bases from V and 0 bases from J, the junction contained 1 base not matched to a gene. CDR3 length equals 15 residues. Germline V gives CDR1 MNHEY, CDR2 SVGEGT. CDR3 sequence: CASSYGGVSYNEQFF. DNA of the CDR3: TGTGCCAGCAGTTACGGGGGGGTCTCCTACAATGAGCAGTTCTTC.

The chain couples TRBV19 to TRBJ1-2; D is undetermined. CDR1 LNHDA and CDR2 SQIVND come from the germline V gene (reference sequence). The CDR3 totals 15 residues. Trimming removed 3 bases at V and 2 bases at J, with 13 bases between. CDR3 coding DNA: TGTGCCAGTAGTATTTACGCAGGAGGAAACTATGGCTACACCTTC. Translation: CASSIYAGGNYGYTF.

This sequence joins TRBV7-3 and TRBJ1-1, with a tentative D call TRBD1 (5 bases). Per the germline V gene, CDR1 is SGHTA and CDR2 is FQGTGA. The CDR3 has 13 amino acids. Trimming took off 5 bases at V and 4 bases at J, with 11 bases between the two ends. CDR3 nucleotide sequence: TGTGCCAGCAGCCTCGGGACTGGCACTGAAGCTTTCTTT. Protein product: CASSLGTGTEAFF.

J is TRBJ2-3 and V is TRBV11-3; tentative D call: TRBD2 (6 bases). The CDR3 extends over 15 amino acids. Looked up from germline, CDR1 is SGHNT and CDR2 is YENEEA. V gave up 0 bases and J gave up 0 bases, with 7 bases separating them. The CDR3 DNA reads as TGTGCCAGCAGCTTAGAGGGACTTAGCACAGATACGCAGTATTTT. Translating gives CASSLEGLSTDTQYF.

CDR3 bases: TGTGCCAGCAGGACAGGAGTCGGCAATCAGCCCCAGCATTTT. Encoded protein: CASRTGVGNQPQHF. This chain joins TRBV6-5 and TRBJ1-5; D may be TRBD1 (6 bases). The germline V gene encodes CDR1 MNHEY and CDR2 SVGAGI. The CDR3 sequence is 14 residues long. The V gene lost 6 bases and the J gene lost 2 bases, with 11 bases spanning the gap.

This clone has just a few counts. The chain uses TRBV12-3 or TRBV12-4 and TRBJ1-1; D gene unclear. Deletions cut 1 base from V and 11 bases from J, with 5 bases between. CDR3 length: 10 amino acids. The CDR3 DNA reads TGTGCCAGCAGTTTAGGGAGGGCTTTCTTT. This encodes CASSLGRAFF.

V and J are TRBV27 and TRBJ1-5; D ambiguous. Trimming removed 3 bases at V and 9 bases at J, with 9 bases between. CDR3 length equals 12 residues. The germline V gene has CDR1 MNHEY and CDR2 SMNVEV (reference sequence). CDR3 nucleotide sequence: TGTGCCAGCAGTTTTACCTCAGGGCCCCAGCATTTT. It specifies CASSFTSGPQHF.

V is TRBV3-1 (or the pseudogene TRBV3-2) and J is TRBJ2-2; D may be TRBD2 (6 bases). The germline CDR1 and CDR2 sequences are LGHDT and YNNKEL (reference sequence). With 1 base removed from V and 5 bases from J, the gap between germline ends came to 11 bases. This CDR3 region has 15 residues. The CDR3 reads CASSQGGGVTGELFF. Written as DNA, the CDR3 is TGTGCCAGCAGCCAAGGAGGCGGGGTAACCGGGGAGCTGTTTTTT.

The gene calls are TRBV11-2 and TRBJ2-7; the D gene is possibly TRBD2 (6 bases). The germline V gene encodes CDR1 SGHAT and CDR2 FQNNGV. V dropped 5 bases and J dropped 3 bases, with 23 bases sitting between them. The CDR3 has 17 amino acids. The CDR3 loop reads CASSVGLSSNYLYEQYF. CDR3 DNA: TGTGCCAGCAGCGTCGGACTATCTAGCAATTACCTCTACGAGCAGTACTTC. Full variable domain (rest looked up from reference TRBV11-2 and TRBJ2-7): EAGVAQSPRYKIIEKRQSVAFWCNPISGHATLYWYQQILGQGPKLLIQFQNNGVVDDSQLPKDRFSAERLKGVDSTLKIQPAKLEDSAVYLCASSVGLSSNYLYEQYFGPGTRLTVT.

This sequence joins TRBV7-8 and TRBJ1-1; 8 bases map to TRBD1. CDR1 SGHVS and CDR2 FQNEAQ come from the germline V gene. With 5 bases clipped from V and 0 bases from J, the junction kept 8 bases outside the gene matches. The CDR3 is 16 amino acids. The CDR3 coding sequence is TGTGCCAGCAGCCGGTCAGGGGGCTTGATGAACACTGAAGCTTTCTTT. The encoded protein is CASSRSGGLMNTEAFF.

The chain combines TRBV9 with TRBJ2-2; possible D gene TRBD1, 7 bases. This CDR3 has 16 residues. Looked up from germline, CDR1 is SGDLS and CDR2 is YYNGEE. The V and J ends lost 4 bases and 5 bases respectively, with 18 bases between them. CDR3 loop: CASSRGGGGATGELFF. DNA of the CDR3: TGTGCCAGCAGCCGGGGAGGAGGGGGCGCGACCGGGGAGCTGTTTTTT. Using reference TRBV9 and TRBJ2-2 for the parts outside the CDR3, the full variable domain is DSGVTQTPKHLITATGQRVTLRCSPRSGDLSVYWYQQSLDQGLQFLIQYYNGEERAKGNILERFSAQQFPDLHSELNLSSLELGDSALYFCASSRGGGGATGELFFGEGSRLTVL.

V is TRBV2 and J is TRBJ2-1; tentative D call: TRBD1 (6 bases). The ends were cut back, 6 bases at V and 0 bases at J, with 18 bases in the middle. This CDR3 contains 17 residues. The germline V gene encodes CDR1 SNHLY and CDR2 FYNNEI. Here the CDR3 reads CASSRDRTLSSYNEQFF. Written as DNA, the CDR3 is TGTGCCAGCAGCAGAGACAGGACCCTAAGCTCCTACAATGAGCAGTTCTTC.

This clone came up a few times. The J gene is TRBJ2-3, the V gene TRBV2; 8 positions match TRBD1. CDR3 size: 14 residues. V lost 9 bases to trimming and J lost 5 bases; unmatched junction nucleotides: 10. Germline lookup yields CDR1 SNHLY and CDR2 FYNNEI. CDR3 DNA: TGTGCCAGGCTACAGACAGGGGAAAAAGATACGCAGTATTTT. It specifies CARLQTGEKDTQYF.

The chain recombines TRBV27 with TRBJ1-5; D may be TRBD1 (6 bases). CDR1 is MNHEY and CDR2 is SMNVEV in the germline V gene (reference sequence). This CDR3 is 14 amino acids long. Trimming shortened V by 5 bases and J by 6 bases, and 14 bases separated the two germline ends. CDR3 protein: CASSPGGGRQPQHF. The CDR3 bases are TGTGCCAGCAGTCCTGGCGGGGGGCGTCAGCCCCAGCATTTT.

The V call is TRBV5-1, the J call TRBJ2-5, with no clear D. Trimming took 3 bases from V and 5 from J, leaving 8 bases between them. The V gene's germline CDR1 is SGHRS and CDR2 YFSETQ. This CDR3 region has 12 residues. Written as DNA, the CDR3 is TGCGCCAGCAGCTACGCACGGGAGACCCAGTACTTC. It codes for CASSYARETQYF.

The V gene is TRBV30, the J gene TRBJ2-7; unclear D gene. V lost 0 bases and J 5 bases, leaving 5 bases between the germline ends. The germline V gene has CDR1 GTSNPN and CDR2 SVGIG (reference sequence). The CDR3 is 11 residues long. The CDR3 protein is CAWSVSNEQYF. DNA of the CDR3: TGTGCCTGGAGTGTTTCTAACGAGCAGTACTTC.

This clone has a handful of counts. The chain recombines TRBV3-1 (or the pseudogene TRBV3-2) with TRBJ2-2, with D maybe TRBD1 (6 bases). V gave up 8 bases and J gave up 7 bases, with 14 bases separating them. The CDR3 runs 13 residues. Germline CDR1 and CDR2: LGHDT and YNNKEL (reference sequence). The CDR3 region is CASGTRGVGELFF. Written as DNA, the CDR3 is TGTGCCAGCGGAACCAGGGGAGTCGGGGAGCTGTTTTTT.

The J gene is TRBJ2-3, the V gene TRBV7-9; the match to TRBD2 covers 9 bases. Per the germline V gene, CDR1 is SEHNR and CDR2 is FQNEAQ (reference sequence). This CDR3 region has 15 residues. Trimming took 5 bases from V and 2 from J; bases not matched to a gene: 5. The CDR3 sequence is CASSPLAGPTDTQYF. CDR3 nucleotides: TGTGCCAGCAGCCCTCTAGCGGGACCCACAGATACGCAGTATTTT.

The chain has TRBV6-5 and TRBJ1-2; 8 bases are shared with TRBD1. The CDR3 runs to 13 residues. V lost 7 bases, J lost 3 bases, and 4 bases stayed unmatched. CDR1 is MNHEY, CDR2 SVGAGI, per germline. CDR3 DNA: TGTGCCAGCAAGGACAGGGCCCACTATGGCTACACCTTC. Translating gives CASKDRAHYGYTF.